One and the same sample provided the 8 T cell receptor beta chains below, sequenced in a study of cytomegalovirus exposure and HLA in healthy donors. Vbeta (60) and Jbeta (13) primers were used in the PCR. Assay used: immunoSEQ multiplex PCR; TCRdb lists only in-frame clones, some missing. Among more than 70,000 clones listed, 76% were seen once. Sequenced: PBMCs. These receptors came from a man aged 30-40 years in good health and CMV-seropositive.

V and J are TRBV10-3 and TRBJ2-4; D is perhaps TRBD2 (6 bases). The length of the CDR3 is 18 residues. The germline CDR1 and CDR2 sequences are ENHRY and SYGVKD. V was trimmed by 0 bases and J by 0 bases, leaving 15 bases between them. The CDR3 loop is CAISESERVPTAKNIQYF. The CDR3 nucleotides read TGTGCCATCAGTGAGTCCGAGCGGGTCCCGACAGCCAAAAACATTCAGTACTTC.

Here the CDR3 DNA reads TGTGCCAGCAGCTTTATACCGGGACAGGGTACAGATACGCAGTATTTT. Its protein is CASSFIPGQGTDTQYF. This chain connects TRBV7-2 to TRBJ2-3; 9 bases agree with TRBD1. Germline V gene data show CDR1 as SGHTA and CDR2 as FQGNSA. The V segment lost 3 bases and the J segment 3 bases; nucleotides outside the gene matches: 7. CDR3 length: 16 amino acids.

This rearrangement joins TRBV30 to TRBJ1-3; a weak D match, TRBD1 (6 bases). This CDR3 is 16 amino acids long. Trimming pared 3 bases from V and 0 bases from J, leaving 15 bases between. Germline loops: CDR1 GTSNPN, CDR2 SVGIG (reference sequence). CDR3 nucleotide sequence: TGTGCCTGGAGGTCAAGACAGGCCGCCTCTGGAAACACCATATATTTT. Protein: CAWRSRQAASGNTIYF.

The rearrangement joins TRBV10-3 to TRBJ2-1; the D gene is possibly TRBD2 (6 bases). The germline CDR1 and CDR2 sequences are ENHRY and SYGVKD. The CDR3 loop spans 13 amino acids. Trimming left V 11 bases short and J 7 bases short, with 18 bases between. CDR3 in amino acids: CAGSRDSLNEQFF. The CDR3 region has the DNA TGTGCCGGCTCCCGGGACTCCCTAAATGAGCAGTTCTTC.

The V call is TRBV29-1, the J call TRBJ1-2; D is undetermined. CDR3 length: 14 residues. The V end was cut by 6 bases, the J end by 0 bases, with 14 bases between. In germline, CDR1 is SQVTM, CDR2 ANQGSEA. DNA of the CDR3: TGCAGCGTGGGTATGAGGATTGCTAACTATGGCTACACCTTC. The encoded protein is CSVGMRIANYGYTF.

The J gene is TRBJ2-7, the V gene TRBV19; 7 bases line up with TRBD1. Losses at the gene ends were 3 bases for V and 2 bases for J; bases not matched to a gene: 4. The CDR3 sequence is 14 residues long. CDR1 LNHDA and CDR2 SQIVND come from the germline V gene (reference sequence). The CDR3 protein is CASSMGQHAYEQYF. CDR3 DNA sequence: TGTGCCAGTAGTATGGGACAGCACGCCTACGAGCAGTACTTC.

CDR3 in amino acids: CASSKGRGSTEAFF. CDR3 DNA: TGTGCCAGCTCCAAAGGCCGGGGGAGCACTGAAGCTTTCTTT. The chain has TRBV11-2 and TRBJ1-1; tentative D call: TRBD1 (5 bases). Trimming took off 8 bases at V and 4 bases at J, with 17 bases between the two ends. CDR3 length: 14 amino acids. Germline V CDR1 and CDR2: SGHAT, FQNNGV.

The chain carries TRBV7-8 and TRBJ2-7; tentative D call: TRBD2 (6 bases). Trimming cost V 4 bases and J 2 bases, with 12 bases left between them. The CDR3 runs to 14 residues. Germline V gene data show CDR1 as SGHVS and CDR2 as FQNEAQ. This CDR3 reads CASSWRGATYEQYF. The CDR3 region has the DNA TGTGCCAGCAGCTGGAGGGGTGCCACCTACGAGCAGTACTTC. The full variable domain, rest sourced from reference TRBV7-8 and TRBJ2-7, is GAGVSQSPRYKVAKRGQDVALRCDPISGHVSLFWYQQALGQGPEFLTYFQNEAQLDKSGLPSDRFFAERPEGSVSTLKIQRTQQEDSAVYLCASSWRGATYEQYFGPGTRLTVT.